What follows are 9 T cell receptor beta chains derived from one specimen sequenced in a study of blood T cell repertoires in COVID-19. Profiling relied on immunoSEQ multiplex PCR, and the TCRdb table lists in-frame clones only, not all of them. Altogether about 400,000 clones are present, approximately 86% being singletons, with the ten largest covering 7.1%. The source material was peripheral blood. These receptor sequences come from a woman aged 55 to 70 with COVID-19, enrolled during active disease.

This clone was found once. J is TRBJ2-2 and V is TRBV11-2; 7 bases align to TRBD2. Germline V gene lookup returns CDR1 SGHAT and CDR2 FQNNGV. Trimming at V came to 7 bases and at J to 1 base, leaving 3 bases not matched to a gene. The CDR3 is 14 amino acids. CDR3 sequence (DNA): TGTGCCAGCAAGGAGCGGGGGAACACCGGGGAGCTGTTTTTT. Translation gives CASKERGNTGELFF.

The chain is built from TRBV6-4 and TRBJ2-1; D not certain. The CDR3 contains 14 residues. Germline lookup yields CDR1 MRHNA and CDR2 SNTAGT. V was clipped by 7 bases and J by 0 bases, with 10 bases between them. The CDR3: CASKRSSSYNEQFF. The CDR3 DNA reads as TGTGCCAGCAAGAGGTCGAGCTCCTACAATGAGCAGTTCTTC.

The chain has TRBV19 and TRBJ1-2, with TRBD1 as a possible D gene (6 bases). The V end lost 3 bases, the J end lost 4 bases, and 15 bases lay between the germline ends. CDR1 and CDR2 from the germline V gene are LNHDA and SQIVND (reference sequence). This CDR3 spans 15 amino acids. The CDR3 region has the DNA TGTGCCAGTAGTATCGGAACCATGACAGGCTATGGCTACACCTTC. Encoded protein: CASSIGTMTGYGYTF. The full variable domain, in which reference TRBV19 and TRBJ1-2 provide the parts outside the CDR3, is DGGITQSPKYLFRKEGQNVTLSCEQNLNHDAMYWYRQDPGQGLRLIYYSQIVNDFQKGDIAEGYSVSREKKESFPLTVTSAQKNPTAFYLCASSIGTMTGYGYTFGSGTRLTVV.

The chain combines TRBV18 with TRBJ2-5, with TRBD2 as a possible D gene (5 bases). Trimming left V 3 bases short and J 1 base short, with 9 bases between. CDR1 and CDR2 from the germline V gene are KGHSH and LQKENI. This CDR3 is 14 amino acids long. As DNA, the CDR3 is TGTGCCAGCTCACCGTTGCGGGCCCAAGAGACCCAGTACTTC. It is translated as CASSPLRAQETQYF.

V gene TRBV5-1 combines with J gene TRBJ2-6, with unresolved D. V was pared by 5 bases and J by 0 bases, with 9 bases between. The CDR3 is 15 residues long. The germline CDR1 and CDR2 sequences are SGHRS and YFSETQ. In DNA, the CDR3 is TGCGCCAGCAGGTTACAGTTCTCTGGGGCCAACGTCCTGACTTTC. It encodes CASRLQFSGANVLTF.

The chain has TRBV6-5 and TRBJ1-2; TRBD1 matches at 7 bases. CDR3 length equals 15 residues. Losses at the gene ends were 2 bases for V and 5 bases for J; bases not matched to a gene: 8. The germline CDR1 and CDR2 sequences are MNHEY and SVGAGI. In DNA, the CDR3 is TGTGCCAGCAGTTACCGGGGACAGACCCGTTATGGCTACACCTTC. This translates into CASSYRGQTRYGYTF.

The gene calls are TRBV15 and TRBJ1-6; no firm D call. The V end lost 3 bases, the J end lost 0 bases, and 12 bases lay between the germline ends. The CDR3 has 17 amino acids. CDR1 is LNHNV and CDR2 is YYDKDF in the germline V gene (reference sequence). The CDR3 spells CATSRVEVSSYNSPLHF. CDR3 nucleotide sequence: TGTGCCACCAGCAGGGTTGAGGTGAGCTCCTATAATTCACCCCTCCACTTT.

This chain uses TRBV7-2 with TRBJ2-7; D call uncertain. Trimming took off 6 bases at V and 0 bases at J, with 18 bases between the two ends. Germline V lookup: CDR1 SGHTA, CDR2 FQGNSA. The CDR3 has 16 residues. The CDR3 bases are TGTGCCAGCAGAACTGAACCACCTCCGGGCTCCTACGAGCAGTACTTC. Its translation is CASRTEPPPGSYEQYF.

This clone has a handful of counts. J is TRBJ2-1 and V is TRBV10-2; possibly TRBD2 for D (5 bases). CDR1 is WSHSY and CDR2 is SAAADI in the germline V gene. The V and J ends lost 6 bases and 0 bases respectively, with 12 bases between them. The CDR3 runs 15 residues. CDR3 sequence reads: CASSEGAASYNEQFF. CDR3 in DNA: TGCGCCAGCAGCGAAGGAGCGGCCTCCTACAATGAGCAGTTCTTC.